This T cell receptor (beta chain) was sequenced during a study of blood T cell repertoires in COVID-19. Authors' analysis steps: Reference gene primer amplification gave estimated nucleated cell counts. The repertoire was sequenced with immunoSEQ multiplex PCR; TCRdb's copy has only in-frame clones and lacks some. V and J calls plus clone size are reproduced from that table; the DNA served to infer D and trimming. The repertoire consists of 300,000 to 400,000 clones, with around 85% occurring once and the leading ten covering approximately 4.6%. V was pared by 1 base and J by 8 bases, with 8 bases between. This CDR3 contains 12 residues. Germline CDR1 LNHDA, CDR2 SQIVND (reference sequence).

The sequence came from a woman aged 35 to 49 with acute COVID-19. Sequences were obtained from PBMCs or T cells enriched from blood (not recorded which). This chain uses TRBV19 with TRBJ1-2; D ambiguous. The CDR3 region has the DNA TGTGCCAGTAGTATAGGGGCTCGAGGCTACACCTTC. Its protein product is CASSIGARGYTF.